A selection of T cell receptor beta chains follows, all from one sample in a study of molecular identifiers for immune sequencing clone quantification. TCRdb re-analysed the PCR reads in MiXCR, keeping a single row per CDR3 protein. This sample has some 66,000 distinct CDR3 sequences; approximately 18% occur once, and the top ten carry 1.4%. Sequencing used naive CD8+ T cells from blood, with Jurkat cell RNA spiked in. The source of these receptors is a human donor in good health. Some libraries in this study had Jurkat cell RNA spiked in. Each CDR3 is given with its conserved first and last residue. A D gene is named only where the DNA matches it firmly. Clone sizes are shown as once, few or many counts, or a class when the clone is expanded.

>many|TRBV27|TRBJ2-7|.
CASSPHPSSYEQYF
TGTGCCAGCAGCCCCCACCCTAGCTCCTACGAGCAGTACTTC
>many|TRBV19|TRBJ2-2|.
CASSIGGRRERDTGELFF
TGTGCCAGTAGTATAGGGGGCCGACGGGAGCGGGACACCGGGGAGCTGTTTTTT
>many|TRBV6-5|TRBJ2-2|.
CASLSLNTGELFF
TGTGCCAGCCTGTCGCTGAACACCGGGGAGCTGTTTTTT
>many|TRBV10-3|TRBJ2-3|TRBD2
CAISTAGLAGGIQDTQYF
TGTGCCATCAGCACCGCGGGACTAGCGGGAGGAATTCAAGATACGCAGTATTTT
>many|TRBV11-2|TRBJ2-2|.
CASSLSGGSYTGELFF
TGTGCCAGCAGCTTAAGTGGCGGAAGCTACACCGGGGAGCTGTTTTTT
>many|TRBV30|TRBJ1-5|.
CAWSVPHSNQPQHF
TGTGCCTGGAGTGTTCCCCATAGCAATCAGCCCCAGCATTTT
>many|TRBV7-9|TRBJ1-5|.
CASSSVLEGGNQPQHF
TGTGCCAGCAGCTCGGTTTTGGAGGGGGGGAATCAGCCCCAGCATTTT
>many|TRBV7-6|TRBJ2-7|TRBD1
CASSLTRDSPYEQYF
TGTGCCAGCAGCTTAACCCGGGACAGTCCCTACGAGCAGTACTTC
>many|TRBV7-8|TRBJ2-5|.
CASSLGEETQYF
TGTGCCAGCAGCTTAGGGGAAGAGACCCAGTACTTC
>few|TRBV4-1|TRBJ2-7|.
CASSQDPLYASVYEQYF
TGCGCCAGCAGCCAAGATCCCCTCTATGCCAGCGTCTACGAGCAGTACTTC
>many|TRBV9|TRBJ2-7|.
CASSVEGSSYEQYF
TGTGCCAGCAGCGTAGAAGGCAGCTCCTACGAGCAGTACTTC
>many|TRBV7-9|TRBJ2-2|TRBD2
CAVSGANTGELFF
TGTGCCGTTAGCGGGGCGAACACCGGGGAGCTGTTTTTT
>many|TRBV29-1|TRBJ1-2|.
CSVEDDRNNYGYTF
TGCAGCGTTGAAGATGACCGAAATAACTATGGCTACACCTTC
>many|TRBV9|TRBJ2-3|.
CASSDTDTQYF
TGTGCCAGCAGCGACACAGATACGCAGTATTTT